These 15 T cell receptor beta chains originate from one sample sequenced in a study of CD8+ T cells in alopecia areata. Treatment indicated: oral pan-JAK inhibitor, 5-10 mg twice daily. In each case, RNA was isolated and then reverse transcribed into cDNA as the sequencing template. Data came from immunoSEQ multiplex PCR; TCRdb stores just in-frame clones and leaves some out. Seen here are fewer than 250,000 clones, less than 45% observed once, and the top ten hold around 3%. The sample consisted of CD4+ T cells sorted from blood, taken at approximately week 37, from a patient treated with tofacitinib. The receptors stem from a human donor with alopecia areata.

This chain uses TRBV7-9 with TRBJ2-2, with D possibly TRBD1 on 6 matching bases. The CDR3 has 16 amino acids. Germline lookup yields CDR1 SEHNR and CDR2 FQNEAQ (reference sequence). V lost 1 base and J 4 bases, leaving 13 bases between the germline ends. The chain's CDR3 is CASSLELGAGTGELFF. In DNA, the CDR3 is TGTGCCAGCAGCTTAGAGCTGGGGGCCGGCACCGGGGAGCTGTTTTTT.

The chain recombines TRBV30 with TRBJ2-1; D unresolved. Germline-derived CDR1 and CDR2 are GTSNPN and SVGIG (reference sequence). CDR3 length equals 13 residues. V lost 1 base and J 7 bases, leaving 11 bases between the germline ends. The CDR3 sequence: CAWSGRPANEQFF. CDR3 nucleotides: TGTGCCTGGAGTGGCCGCCCGGCAAATGAGCAGTTCTTC. Variable domain in full (rest from reference TRBV30 and TRBJ2-1): SQTIHQWPATLVQPVGSPLSLECTVEGTSNPNLYWYRQAAGRGLQLLFYSVGIGQISSEVPQNLSASRPQDRQFILSSKKLLLSDSGFYLCAWSGRPANEQFFGPGTRLTVL.

The chain is built from TRBV29-1 and TRBJ1-5; D is possibly TRBD1 (5 bases). CDR1 and CDR2 from the germline V gene are SQVTM and ANQGSEA. The CDR3 runs 12 residues. V was clipped by 6 bases and J by 6 bases, with 12 bases between them. The DNA of the CDR3 is TGCAGCGTAGCAGGGTCGGGTCAGCCCCAGCATTTT. Residues: CSVAGSGQPQHF. Full variable domain (outside the CDR3, taken from reference TRBV29-1 and TRBJ1-5): SAVISQKPSRDICQRGTSLTIQCQVDSQVTMMFWYRQQPGQSLTLIATANQGSEATYESGFVIDKFPISRPNLTFSTLTVSNMSPEDSSIYLCSVAGSGQPQHFGDGTRLSIL.

A word on this clone: A junction boundary mismatches the germline segment, possibly from a read error. The chain employs TRBV7-8 and TRBJ2-3, with TRBD2 identical over 7 bases. CDR3 length: 15 residues. Germline V gene data show CDR1 as SGHVS and CDR2 as FQNEAQ. CDR3 sequence: CASSRTTSSTYTQYF. The CDR3 DNA reads as TGTGCCAGCAGCAGAACGACTAGCAGCACATATACGCAGTATTTT.

This chain connects TRBV5-1 to TRBJ2-2, with D perhaps matching TRBD1 (6 bases). This CDR3 comprises 16 residues. CDR1 SGHRS and CDR2 YFSETQ come from the germline V gene. V lost 0 bases and J lost 1, with 10 bases in between. The chain's CDR3 is CASSLGGQLNTGELFF. In DNA, the CDR3 is TGCGCCAGCAGCTTGGGTGGACAGCTGAACACCGGGGAGCTGTTTTTT. The full variable domain, completed using reference TRBV5-1 and TRBJ2-2, is KAGVTQTPRYLIKTRGQQVTLSCSPISGHRSVSWYQQTPGQGLQFLFEYFSETQRNKGNFPGRFSGRQFSNSRSEMNVSTLELGDSALYLCASSLGGQLNTGELFFGEGSRLTVL.

V and J are TRBV30 and TRBJ2-2, with D unclear. V was pared by 5 bases and J by 5 bases, with 9 bases between. CDR1 is GTSNPN, CDR2 SVGIG, per germline (reference sequence). The length of the CDR3 is 12 residues. The CDR3 DNA is TGTGCCTGGTGTCCCGGAACCGGGGAGCTGTTTTTT. It codes for CAWCPGTGELFF.

DNA of the CDR3: TGTGCCAGTAGTATAGGGACTAGCGGTCCCCGAGAGCAGTTCTTC. The encoded protein is CASSIGTSGPREQFF. V gene TRBV19 combines with J gene TRBJ2-1, with TRBD2 matching 10 bases. CDR1 LNHDA and CDR2 SQIVND come from the germline V gene (reference sequence). The trim removed 1 base at V and 10 bases at J, leaving 7 bases unmatched. The CDR3 covers 15 residues.

The chain employs TRBV7-9 and TRBJ2-2; a possible D gene is TRBD1 (7 bases). The CDR3 sequence is 12 residues long. From germline, CDR1 is SEHNR and CDR2 FQNEAQ (reference sequence). Between the trimmed V and J ends, which lost 8 bases and 10 bases, there was a span of 14 bases. The CDR3 DNA reads TGTGCCAGCCTATCGGAGGGGGCGGAGCTGTTTTTT. Its translation is CASLSEGAELFF.

This clone was seen only a few times. This chain connects TRBV19 to TRBJ1-4; 9 nucleotides agree with TRBD1. Per the germline V gene, CDR1 is LNHDA and CDR2 is SQIVND (reference sequence). V was pared by 6 bases and J by 6 bases, with 5 bases of the junction left unmatched. The CDR3 is 14 residues long. CDR3 nucleotide sequence: TGTGCCAGTAGCGATACAGGGGGCCATGAAAAACTGTTTTTT. Protein: CASSDTGGHEKLFF.

Turning to this clone: The same CDR3 arises from other DNA sequences in this sample as well. The chain combines TRBV6-5 with TRBJ1-5, with D hard to call. Germline values: CDR1 MNHEY, CDR2 SVGAGI. Deletions cut 6 bases from V and 0 bases from J, with 6 bases between. The CDR3 runs 13 residues. CDR3 coding DNA: TGTGCCAGCAGGTTGGATAGCAATCAGCCCCAGCATTTT. This codes for CASRLDSNQPQHF.

The table lists this clone with a count of one. The rearrangement joins TRBV5-1 to TRBJ2-7; TRBD1 matches 9 bases. The CDR3 length is 13 residues. CDR1 and CDR2 (germline): SGHRS, YFSETQ. V shed 3 bases, J shed 7 bases, and the junction held 5 bases outside the gene matches. The CDR3 nucleotides read TGCGCCAGCAGCTGGGGACAGGGTGGTGAGCAGTACTTC. It codes for CASSWGQGGEQYF.

The genes are TRBV30 and TRBJ2-7; D may be TRBD2 (5 bases). The CDR3 is 14 residues long. Germline V gives CDR1 GTSNPN, CDR2 SVGIG (reference sequence). V was clipped by 3 bases and J by 2 bases, with 14 bases between them. CDR3 region: CAWSPGERAYEQYF. The DNA for the CDR3 is TGTGCCTGGAGCCCCGGGGAGCGCGCCTACGAGCAGTACTTC.

This chain uses TRBV29-1 with TRBJ1-5, with TRBD1 identical over 11 bases. The CDR3 covers 12 residues. The junction had 5 bases not matched to a gene; V was cut back by 7 bases and J by 9 bases. The germline V gene has CDR1 SQVTM and CDR2 ANQGSEA. CDR3 nucleotide sequence: TGCAGCGCTGGGACAGGGGGTGCGCCCCAGCATTTT. It encodes CSAGTGGAPQHF. The whole variable domain, filled in from reference TRBV29-1 and TRBJ1-5, reads SAVISQKPSRDICQRGTSLTIQCQVDSQVTMMFWYRQQPGQSLTLIATANQGSEATYESGFVIDKFPISRPNLTFSTLTVSNMSPEDSSIYLCSAGTGGAPQHFGDGTRLSIL.

The chain carries TRBV19 and TRBJ1-2; 8 nucleotides agree with TRBD1. Germline V CDR1 and CDR2: LNHDA, SQIVND (reference sequence). The trim removed 7 bases at V and 3 bases at J, leaving 7 bases unmatched. This CDR3 is 14 amino acids long. The CDR3: CASTRTGNYYGYTF. In nucleotides, the CDR3 is TGTGCCAGTACCCGGACAGGGAATTACTATGGCTACACCTTC.

This clone was seen a few times. The chain links TRBV5-1 to TRBJ2-3; D is uncertain. Looked up from germline, CDR1 is SGHRS and CDR2 is YFSETQ. The CDR3 length is 15 residues. V lost 0 bases, J lost 6 bases, and 14 bases lay in between. DNA for the CDR3: TGCGCCAGCAGCTTGGACAGCAGATGGGCGGATACGCAGTATTTT. Amino acids: CASSLDSRWADTQYF.